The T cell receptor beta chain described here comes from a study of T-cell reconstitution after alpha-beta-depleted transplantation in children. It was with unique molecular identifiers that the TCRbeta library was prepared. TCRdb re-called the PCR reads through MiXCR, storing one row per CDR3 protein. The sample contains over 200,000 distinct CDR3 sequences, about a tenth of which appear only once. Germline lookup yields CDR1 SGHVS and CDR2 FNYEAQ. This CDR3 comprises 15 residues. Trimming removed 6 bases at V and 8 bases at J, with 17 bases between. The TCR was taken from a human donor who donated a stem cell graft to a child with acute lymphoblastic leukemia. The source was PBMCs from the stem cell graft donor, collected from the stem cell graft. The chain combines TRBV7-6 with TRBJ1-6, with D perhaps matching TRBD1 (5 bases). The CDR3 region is CASSPGRGNHSPLHF. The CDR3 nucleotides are TGTGCCAGCAGTCCCGGGAGGGGTAACCATTCACCCCTCCACTTT.